A selection of T cell receptor beta chains follows, all from one sample in a study of patients and donors after allogeneic stem cell transplantation. One entry per CDR3 protein, called by TCRdb with MiXCR from the RT-PCR reads. This table has approximately 430,000 distinct CDR3 sequences, around 16% appearing once. Sequenced input: blood, either unsorted or a sorted T cell fraction (not recorded which). These receptors were collected from a human donor who was either an allogeneic HSCT recipient or a stem cell or donor lymphocyte infusion donor (not recorded which). It is not recorded whose cells these are; they may come from a transplant donor. Each CDR3 is given with its conserved first and last residue. The order of the fields is D gene, J gene, clone size, V gene, CDR3 DNA, CDR3 protein. A D gene is named only where the DNA matches it firmly. Some rows have no size entry. The others give once, few or many, or a class for an expanded clone.

>TRBD2|TRBJ2-3|NA|TRBV20-1
TGCAGTGCTACGGTGACTAGCGGCACAGATACGCAGTATTTT
CSATVTSGTDTQYF
>NA|TRBJ2-1|NA|TRBV11-2
TGTGCCAGCAGCCCCGGTGCCTGGTACAATGAGCAGTTCTTC
CASSPGAWYNEQFF
>TRBD2|TRBJ2-1|many|TRBV12-3/TRBV12-4
TGTGCCAGCAGCCTGACTAGCGCCGGACAAAATGAGCAGTTCTTC
CASSLTSAGQNEQFF
>NA|TRBJ1-2|NA|TRBV30
TGTGCCTGGAGTGTACAAGGGGGTCTCGGCTACACCTTC
CAWSVQGGLGYTF
>NA|TRBJ1-1|few|TRBV15
TGTGCCACCAGAGTGGACAGATATGGCAACACTGAAGCTTTCTTT
CATRVDRYGNTEAFF
>NA|TRBJ2-7|NA|TRBV15
TGTGCCACCAGCAGGGCCGAGAGCTACGAGCAGTACTTC
CATSRAESYEQYF
>NA|TRBJ2-7|many|TRBV6-5
TGTGCCAGCAGTTACCTAGATCCAGGAGGTCCTTACGAGCAGTACTTC
CASSYLDPGGPYEQYF
>NA|TRBJ2-2|few|TRBV6-5
TGTGCCAGCAGTTACTACGGGGCGCCATACACCGGGGAGCTGTTTTTT
CASSYYGAPYTGELFF
>NA|TRBJ2-7|many|TRBV5-1
TGCGCCAGCAGCTTGGGGTTAGACGCCCGTCGGATTTCTATCTACGAGCAGTACTTC
CASSLGLDARRISIYEQYF
>TRBD1|TRBJ1-2|many|TRBV24-1
TGTGCCACCAGTGACCAGGGACAGAATTTTTATGGCTACACCTTC
CATSDQGQNFYGYTF
>TRBD2|TRBJ2-1|few|TRBV7-3
TGTGCCAGCAGCTCCCGGGGAGCGGGGGGACACAATGAGCAGTTCTTC
CASSSRGAGGHNEQFF
>TRBD2|TRBJ2-2|few|TRBV9
TGTGCCAGCAGCGTAGCCTCGGGACTAGCGGGCGGGGAGCTGTTTTTT
CASSVASGLAGGELFF
>TRBD2|TRBJ2-3|NA|TRBV19
TGTGCCACCACAAGACCGGAGGGGGAGTCGGGACTAGCGGGGTCAGATACGCAGTATTTT
CATTRPEGESGLAGSDTQYF
>NA|TRBJ1-1|few|TRBV5-1
TGCGCCAGCAGCTTGGGACAGCGAACTGAAGCTTTCTTT
CASSLGQRTEAFF
>NA|TRBJ1-1|many|TRBV12-3/TRBV12-4
TGTGCCAGCAGTCTCCGGGACACCACTGAAGCTTTCTTT
CASSLRDTTEAFF
>NA|TRBJ1-1|few|TRBV20-1
TGCAGTGCAATACAGGAGGTGAACACTGAAGCTTTCTTT
CSAIQEVNTEAFF
>NA|TRBJ1-5|many|TRBV7-6
TGTGCCAGCAGCTTAGGGGGAACTGATCAGCCCCAGCATTTT
CASSLGGTDQPQHF
>NA|TRBJ1-1|few|TRBV20-1
TGCAGTGCTAGTCTGTCAGCTGAAGCTTTCTTT
CSASLSAEAFF
>NA|TRBJ1-2|NA|TRBV19
TGTGCCAGTAGTAGCCGACCGGGAGCCTATGGCTACACCTTC
CASSSRPGAYGYTF
>NA|TRBJ1-5|NA|TRBV27
TGTGCCAGCAGTCCCGCCGGCCGACGTAGCAATCAGCCCCAGCATTTT
CASSPAGRRSNQPQHF
>NA|TRBJ2-3|NA|TRBV20-1
TGCAGTGCTATCCGCACAGATACGCAGTATTTT
CSAIRTDTQYF
>TRBD2|TRBJ2-3|many|TRBV6-5
TGTGCCAGCAGTTCGGGTAGCGGGGTTTGGGATACGCAGTATTTT
CASSSGSGVWDTQYF
>TRBD1|TRBJ1-2|NA|TRBV12-3/TRBV12-4
TGTGCCAGCAGTGCGGACAGGGGGGGGTATGGCTACACCTTC
CASSADRGGYGYTF
>TRBD1|TRBJ2-3|once|TRBV5-1
TGCGCCAGCAGCTTGGCGAGGACAGGGACTTTGGGATCAGATACGCAGTATTTT
CASSLARTGTLGSDTQYF
>TRBD2|TRBJ2-3|few|TRBV15
TGTGCCACCAGCAGAGATGCGCTCGGGGGGTCCGGATATACGCAGTATTTT
CATSRDALGGSGYTQYF
>NA|TRBJ2-2|few|TRBV9
TGTGCCAGCAGCGTAGGTGGGGCCGGGGAGCTGTTTTTT
CASSVGGAGELFF
>TRBD2|TRBJ2-7|NA|TRBV12-3/TRBV12-4
TGTGCCAGCAGTTTAACTAGCGCCCGTAACGAGCAGTACTTC
CASSLTSARNEQYF
>NA|TRBJ2-5|NA|TRBV2
TGTGCCAGCAGTGATTTACAGGGAAGTGCGAGACGGGCTAGGCAAGAGACCCAGTACTTC
CASSDLQGSARRARQETQYF
>NA|TRBJ2-3|few|TRBV20-1
TGCAGTGCTAGTGTGGCGGAGTGGCCTCAAGATACGCAGTATTTT
CSASVAEWPQDTQYF
>TRBD1|TRBJ2-2|many|TRBV20-1
TGCAGTGCTAGAAGGGACAGGGCGATCGGGGAGCTGTTTTTT
CSARRDRAIGELFF
>TRBD1|TRBJ1-2|few|TRBV18
TGTGCCAGCTCACCCACAAACCCCGACACAACAGGGGCCTATGGCTACACCTTC
CASSPTNPDTTGAYGYTF
>TRBD2|TRBJ2-7|few|TRBV6-1
TGTGCCAGCAGGGGGGGGGGTTTTACCTACGAGCAGTACTTC
CASRGGGFTYEQYF
>NA|TRBJ2-7|NA|TRBV7-2
TGTGCCAGCAGCTCAAACAGAGTAAAGACCTACGAGCAGTACTTC
CASSSNRVKTYEQYF
>TRBD1|TRBJ1-3|few|TRBV30
TGTGCCTGGAGGGGTGACAGGGGCCCCTCTGGAAACACCATATATTTT
CAWRGDRGPSGNTIYF
>TRBD2|TRBJ2-1|few|TRBV3-1
TGTGCCAGCAGCCAACTCAGCGGGGGGGCGAACAATGAGCAGTTCTTC
CASSQLSGGANNEQFF
>NA|TRBJ2-2|many|TRBV12-3/TRBV12-4
TGTGCCAGCAGTATGTTGATTAACACCGGGGAGCTGTTTTTT
CASSMLINTGELFF
>NA|TRBJ1-2|NA|TRBV15
TGTGCCACCAGCAGAGAAAAAGGGGCCCCCTATGGCTACACCTTC
CATSREKGAPYGYTF
>NA|TRBJ1-2|few|TRBV25-1
TGTGCCAGCAGTCCTCCTCCCCCAGGGGCCTATGGCTACACCTTC
CASSPPPPGAYGYTF
>NA|TRBJ2-1|few|TRBV2
TGTGCCAGCAGCCCCGGACCCTCCCAGACGCAGTTCTTC
CASSPGPSQTQFF
>NA|TRBJ1-1|few|TRBV19
TGTGCCAGTAGTGGATACAGGAGGACCACTGAAGCTTTCTTT
CASSGYRRTTEAFF
>NA|TRBJ2-3|many|TRBV25-1
TGTGCCAGCAGTCGAAAGGGGGGGATGGATACGCAGTATTTT
CASSRKGGMDTQYF
>NA|TRBJ1-2|NA|TRBV24-1
TGTGCCACCAGTGATCCTCCGGACAGCTATGGCTACACCTTC
CATSDPPDSYGYTF
>TRBD1|TRBJ2-6|NA|TRBV4-2
TGTGCCAGCAGCCAAGAGACAGGGGGCGATGGTGGGGCCAACGTCCTGACTTTC
CASSQETGGDGGANVLTF
>TRBD1|TRBJ2-7|NA|TRBV4-3
TGCGCCAGCAGCCAATTTCCGGGACAGGGGATCTACGAGCAGTACTTC
CASSQFPGQGIYEQYF
>TRBD2|TRBJ2-5|NA|TRBV7-9
TGTGCCAGCAGCACCCCTAGCGGGAGCGAGACCCAGTACTTC
CASSTPSGSETQYF
>TRBD2|TRBJ2-1|NA|TRBV9
TGTGCCAGCAGCGTAGGGGATGGGACTAGCGGGTGGAGCTCCTACAATGAGCAGTTCTTC
CASSVGDGTSGWSSYNEQFF
>TRBD1|TRBJ1-3|NA|TRBV7-2
TGTGCCAGCAGGCCTACAGGGGGCTTCCGTGGAAACACCATATATTTT
CASRPTGGFRGNTIYF
>NA|TRBJ1-5|few|TRBV29-1
TGCAGCGTTACCGTACAGGGAGGAAATCAGCCCCAGCATTTT
CSVTVQGGNQPQHF
>NA|TRBJ1-5|few|TRBV20-1
TGCAGTGCTAGCAAGCCTCGTAATCAGCCCCAGCATTTT
CSASKPRNQPQHF
>NA|TRBJ1-1|NA|TRBV4-2
TGTGCCAGCAGCCAAGATCGTTGGAGGAACGCTTTCTTT
CASSQDRWRNAFF
>TRBD1|TRBJ2-1|many|TRBV12-3/TRBV12-4
TGTGCCAGCAGTTTAAGGACAGGTTCCTACAATGAGCAGTTCTTC
CASSLRTGSYNEQFF
>TRBD1|TRBJ2-5|few|TRBV4-3
TGCGCCAGCAGCCAAGATAGGTGGACAGGGGGCTTGAAGACCCAGTACTTC
CASSQDRWTGGLKTQYF
>NA|TRBJ2-1|few|TRBV20-1
TGCAGTACCCCGGGACGTCGGACTTACAATGAGCAGTTCTTC
CSTPGRRTYNEQFF